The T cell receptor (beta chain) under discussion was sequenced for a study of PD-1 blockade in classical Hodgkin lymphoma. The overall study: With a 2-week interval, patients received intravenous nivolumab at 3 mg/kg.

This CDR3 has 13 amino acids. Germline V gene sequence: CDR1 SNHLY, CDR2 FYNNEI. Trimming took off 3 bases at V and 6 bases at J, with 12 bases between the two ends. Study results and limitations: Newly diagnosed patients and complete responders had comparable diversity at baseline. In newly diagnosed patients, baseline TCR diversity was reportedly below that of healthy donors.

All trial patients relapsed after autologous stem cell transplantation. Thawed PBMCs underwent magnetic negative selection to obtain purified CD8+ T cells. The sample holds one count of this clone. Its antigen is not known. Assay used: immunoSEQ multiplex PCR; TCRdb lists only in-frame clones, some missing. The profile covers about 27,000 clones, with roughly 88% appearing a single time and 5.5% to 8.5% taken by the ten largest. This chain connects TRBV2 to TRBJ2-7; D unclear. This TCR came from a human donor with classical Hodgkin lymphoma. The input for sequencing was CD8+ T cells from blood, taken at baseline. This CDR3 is CASSDSKWAEQYF. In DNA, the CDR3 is TGTGCCAGCAGTGATAGTAAGTGGGCCGAGCAGTACTTC.